The 29 T cell receptor beta chains presented below share a single source sample, sequenced in a study of identical twins' blood T cells. MiXCR, applied by TCRdb to the 5' RACE reads, yields one record per CDR3 protein. Here the sample spans 350,000 to 400,000 distinct CDR3 sequences, approximately 30% being singletons. Material: PBMCs. Receptors originate from a woman between 18 and 55 years old in good health.

The genes are TRBV20-1 and TRBJ1-3; D remains ambiguous. CDR3 length: 17 residues. V lost 3 bases, J lost 0 bases, and 18 bases lay in between. Germline assignment: CDR1 DFQATT and CDR2 SNEGSKA (reference sequence). The CDR3 is CSASGEAHGNSGNTIYF. The CDR3 nucleotides read TGCAGTGCTAGTGGAGAGGCCCACGGAAACTCTGGAAACACCATATATTTT.

V gene TRBV2 combines with J gene TRBJ1-2, with D perhaps matching TRBD1 (5 bases). The CDR3 has 15 residues. Germline CDR1 and CDR2: SNHLY and FYNNEI. The CDR3 region is CTKKRGTGHNYGYTF. The CDR3 coding sequence is TGTACCAAAAAACGTGGTACAGGACACAACTATGGCTACACCTTC.

The chain links TRBV5-1 to TRBJ1-1; the D gene is possibly TRBD1 (5 bases). Germline loops: CDR1 SGHRS, CDR2 YFSETQ. Deletions cut 4 bases from V and 5 bases from J, with 21 bases between. The CDR3 runs to 16 residues. CDR3 sequence (DNA): TGCGCCAGCAGCCAGGGATGGGGCAGTGGAAAAACTGAAGCTTTCTTT. Translation gives CASSQGWGSGKTEAFF.

V is TRBV6-2 or TRBV6-3 and J is TRBJ2-7, with D possibly matching TRBD1 (6 bases). Trimming took 6 bases from V and 1 from J, leaving 13 bases between them. The CDR3 consists of 14 residues. Looked up from germline, CDR1 is MNHEY and CDR2 is SVGEGT. The CDR3 coding sequence is TGTGCCAGCAGAAGATCGCAGGGGTCCTACGAGCAGTACTTC. It codes for CASRRSQGSYEQYF.

This clonotype was detected many times. The chain recombines TRBV25-1 with TRBJ1-2; D is ambiguous. Germline loops: CDR1 MGHDK, CDR2 SYGVNS. CDR3 size: 14 residues. Trimming stripped 4 bases from V and 8 bases from J, with 17 bases between. In DNA form, the CDR3 reads TGTGCCAGCAGTGTCGGTCACCTTGTAAGGGGCTACACCTTC. The encoded protein is CASSVGHLVRGYTF.

V is TRBV20-1 and J is TRBJ2-1; the D call may be TRBD1 or TRBD2 (6 bases each). The CDR3 consists of 13 residues. Trimming removed 6 bases from V and 3 bases from J, with 12 bases in between. CDR1 and CDR2 from the germline V gene are DFQATT and SNEGSKA (reference sequence). CDR3: CSARGPNYNEQFF. CDR3 sequence (DNA): TGCAGTGCCCGGGGGCCTAACTACAATGAGCAGTTCTTC.

Only a few counts were recorded for this clonotype. This chain connects TRBV12-3 or TRBV12-4 to TRBJ1-4; D is possibly TRBD1 (5 bases). The CDR3 length is 14 residues. V was clipped by 6 bases and J by 5 bases, with 13 bases between them. CDR3 region: CASSRDGRNEKLFF. The CDR3 bases are TGTGCCAGCAGCCGGGACGGTAGAAATGAAAAACTGTTTTTT.

This clonotype has more than one count but fewer than ten. CDR3 sequence (DNA): TGTGCCAGCAGTTATGAGGGTGTTGCCAAAAACATTCAGTACTTC. Protein sequence: CASSYEGVAKNIQYF. The chain has TRBV27 and TRBJ2-4; TRBD2 is a possible D gene (5 bases). There are 15 residues in the CDR3. V gave up 4 bases and J gave up 1 base, with 11 bases separating them. Germline V gene lookup returns CDR1 MNHEY and CDR2 SMNVEV (reference sequence).

The chain has TRBV12-3 or TRBV12-4 and TRBJ1-2; possible D gene TRBD1, 6 bases. The germline V and J ends were trimmed by 5 bases and 1 base, with 14 bases remaining between them. CDR3 length equals 15 residues. The CDR3 here is CASSRGGEINYGYTF. The CDR3 DNA reads as TGTGCCAGCAGTCGAGGGGGGGAAATTAACTATGGCTACACCTTC.

In this sample, this clonotype turned up a few times. CDR3 amino acids: CASSQQGASEKAFF. CDR3 DNA sequence: TGTGCCAGCAGCCAGCAGGGAGCCTCTGAAAAAGCTTTCTTT. V gene TRBV14 combines with J gene TRBJ1-1, with a weak D call TRBD1 (5 bases). The germline CDR1 and CDR2 sequences are SGHDN and FVKESK. The V gene lost 3 bases and the J gene lost 9 bases, with 17 bases spanning the gap. This CDR3 is 14 amino acids long.

This clonotype was observed at least ten times. This chain links TRBV20-1 with TRBJ2-7; D gene uncertain. CDR1 is DFQATT, CDR2 SNEGSKA, per germline (reference sequence). Trimming shortened V by 4 bases and J by 0 bases, and 10 bases separated the two germline ends. The CDR3 sequence is 13 residues long. CDR3 coding DNA: TGCAGTGCTACCGGCTGGAACTCCTACGAGCAGTACTTC. Residues: CSATGWNSYEQYF.

The chain recombines TRBV20-1 with TRBJ1-2, with no clear D. This CDR3 spans 15 amino acids. Germline V gene data show CDR1 as DFQATT and CDR2 as SNEGSKA (reference sequence). Trimming took 2 bases from V and 0 from J, leaving 13 bases between them. This CDR3 is CSARNGNIANYGYTF. The CDR3 coding sequence is TGCAGTGCTAGAAACGGTAACATAGCTAACTATGGCTACACCTTC.

The CDR3 bases are TGCAGTGCTAGAAAGGGACCCCGAGCAACAGATACGCAGTATTTT. Encoded protein: CSARKGPRATDTQYF. The rearrangement joins TRBV20-1 to TRBJ2-3; possibly TRBD1 or TRBD2 for D (5 bases each). The V and J ends lost 2 bases and 3 bases respectively, with 15 bases between them. The CDR3 contains 15 residues. Germline assignment: CDR1 DFQATT and CDR2 SNEGSKA (reference sequence).

This clonotype has ten or more counts. The chain combines TRBV5-1 with TRBJ2-1; TRBD2 might be the D (5 bases). Between the trimmed V and J ends, which lost 2 bases and 5 bases, there was a span of 23 bases. Germline lookup yields CDR1 SGHRS and CDR2 YFSETQ. This CDR3 comprises 18 residues. CDR3 loop: CASSFIGLLELLDNEQFF. The DNA for the CDR3 is TGCGCCAGCAGCTTCATAGGACTTTTAGAACTTCTAGACAATGAGCAGTTCTTC.

This clonotype was seen a few times. The chain uses TRBV14 and TRBJ1-4; D ambiguous. Germline assignment: CDR1 SGHDN and CDR2 FVKESK. The ends were cut back, 4 bases at V and 6 bases at J, with 18 bases in the middle. The CDR3 has 16 amino acids. As DNA, the CDR3 is TGTGCCAGCAGCCCCAAGAGAATCGCCGGCTATGAAAAACTGTTTTTT. Amino acids: CASSPKRIAGYEKLFF.

As to this clonotype: At one end, the junction sequence differs from germline, possibly due to a read error. The chain is built from TRBV5-1 and TRBJ1-1, with D possibly matching TRBD1 (6 bases). This CDR3 contains 13 residues. Germline values: CDR1 SGHRS, CDR2 YFSETQ. CDR3: CASSVTGNTESFF. Written as DNA, the CDR3 is TGCGCCAGCAGCGTGACAGGAAACACTGAATCTTTCTTT.

V usage is TRBV19 and J usage is TRBJ1-5, with unresolved D. Germline-derived CDR1 and CDR2 are LNHDA and SQIVND (reference sequence). The V end was cut by 1 base, the J end by 5 bases, with 9 bases between. This CDR3 spans 14 amino acids. The CDR3 bases are TGTGCCAGTAGTATAGTAGGAAGCTATCAGCCCCAGCATTTT. It translates to CASSIVGSYQPQHF.

The chain carries TRBV27 and TRBJ2-3; TRBD1 matches 9 bases. Trimming took 5 bases from V and 5 from J; bases not matched to a gene: 8. CDR3 length: 15 amino acids. Germline CDR1 is MNHEY and CDR2 is SMNVEV (reference sequence). This chain's CDR3 is CASSTGDRAGDTQYF. The CDR3 nucleotides read TGTGCCAGCAGTACAGGGGACAGGGCGGGAGATACGCAGTATTTT.

This clonotype showed up just a few times. The V and J genes are TRBV14 and TRBJ2-5; D is unresolved. The CDR3 has 11 amino acids. From germline, CDR1 is SGHDN and CDR2 FVKESK. The germline V and J ends were trimmed by 3 bases and 4 bases, with 3 bases remaining between them. CDR3 in amino acids: CASSHLETQYF. The CDR3 nucleotides read TGTGCCAGCAGCCACTTAGAGACCCAGTACTTC.

This clonotype was recorded at least ten times. J is TRBJ1-1 and V is TRBV19, with D unclear. Germline-derived CDR1 and CDR2 are LNHDA and SQIVND (reference sequence). CDR3 length: 14 amino acids. With 3 bases removed from V and 0 bases from J, the gap between germline ends came to 8 bases. The CDR3 loop is CASSIGRLNTEAFF. For the CDR3, the DNA is TGTGCCAGTAGTATTGGACGGTTGAACACTGAAGCTTTCTTT.

This clonotype was picked up a small number of times. The chain couples TRBV14 to TRBJ2-1; no clear D gene. CDR3 length: 14 amino acids. Trimming stripped 1 base from V and 8 bases from J, with 12 bases between. CDR1 is SGHDN and CDR2 is FVKESK in the germline V gene. The CDR3 DNA sequence: TGTGCCAGCAGCCAAGGGACCCGTGGAGATGAGCAGTTCTTC. Its translation: CASSQGTRGDEQFF.

This rearrangement joins TRBV30 to TRBJ1-1; D may be TRBD1 (6 bases). The CDR3 runs to 13 residues. The V end was cut by 5 bases, the J end by 3 bases, with 13 bases between. CDR1 GTSNPN and CDR2 SVGIG come from the germline V gene (reference sequence). The CDR3 sequence: CAWGIQGYTEAFF. The CDR3 bases are TGTGCCTGGGGGATCCAGGGGTACACTGAAGCTTTCTTT.

The chain combines TRBV20-1 with TRBJ1-3, with D hard to call. The germline CDR1 and CDR2 sequences are DFQATT and SNEGSKA (reference sequence). The CDR3 loop spans 14 amino acids. With 6 bases removed from V and 0 bases from J, the gap between germline ends came to 12 bases. Written as DNA, the CDR3 is TGCAGTGCCCCAACCCGATCCTCTGGAAACACCATATATTTT. Amino acids: CSAPTRSSGNTIYF.

The chain couples TRBV11-2 to TRBJ1-1, with D uncertain. The CDR3 length is 16 residues. Trimming pared 1 base from V and 1 base from J, leaving 13 bases between. CDR1 SGHAT and CDR2 FQNNGV come from the germline V gene. This CDR3 reads CASSLVAGMANTEAFF. The CDR3 DNA is TGTGCCAGCAGCTTAGTGGCGGGGATGGCGAACACTGAAGCTTTCTTT.

A word on this clonotype: Being one base from a much bigger clone, this may be a read error. The chain has TRBV3-1 and TRBJ1-1; weak D call: TRBD1 (6 bases). The CDR3 length is 14 residues. Per germline, CDR1 LGHDT and CDR2 YNNKEL (reference sequence). CDR3 protein: CAGSHRDMATEAFF. CDR3 nucleotides: TGTGCCGGCAGCCATAGGGACATGGCCACTGAAGCTTTCTTT. Complete variable domain (other parts from reference TRBV3-1 and TRBJ1-1): DTAVSQTPKYLVTQMGNDKSIKCEQNLGHDTMYWYKQDSKKFLKIMFSYNNKELIINETVPNRFSPKSPDKAHLNLHINSLELGDSAVYFCAGSHRDMATEAFFGQGTRLTVV.

The rearrangement uses TRBV23-1 and TRBJ1-5; TRBD1 agrees at 7 bases. The tail of the sequence fits TRBJ2-3 better, so the J call may be wrong. TRBV23-1 belongs to the ORF category, with a function that is uncertain. The CDR3 is 13 residues long. DNA for the CDR3: TGCGCCAGCAGTCAGACAGGGAATCAGCCCCAGTATTTT. It codes for CASSQTGNQPQYF.

The J gene is TRBJ2-3, the V gene TRBV5-1; the match to TRBD2 covers 9 bases. Germline lookup yields CDR1 SGHRS and CDR2 YFSETQ. CDR3 length: 16 amino acids. With V trimmed by 4 bases and J by 4 bases, 10 bases remained unmatched. CDR3 sequence (DNA): TGCGCCAGCAGCCTGGGGGTAGCGGGAGACTCAGATACGCAGTATTTT. It specifies CASSLGVAGDSDTQYF. Using reference TRBV5-1 and TRBJ2-3 for the parts outside the CDR3, the full variable domain is KAGVTQTPRYLIKTRGQQVTLSCSPISGHRSVSWYQQTPGQGLQFLFEYFSETQRNKGNFPGRFSGRQFSNSRSEMNVSTLELGDSALYLCASSLGVAGDSDTQYFGPGTRLTVL.

Concerning this clonotype itself: The junction departs from the called germline gene at one end, perhaps through a read error. This chain joins TRBV2 and TRBJ2-3; possible D gene TRBD2, 6 bases. Germline V gene data show CDR1 as SNHLY and CDR2 as FYNNEI. This CDR3 has 15 residues. The DNA for the CDR3 is TGTGCCAGCAGAGAAGGAGGAGGGGCCGGGGATACGCAGTATTTT. This encodes CASREGGGAGDTQYF.

The table lists this clonotype with a few counts. V is TRBV10-2 and J is TRBJ1-3, with TRBD1 as a possible D gene (5 bases). CDR3 size: 13 residues. Germline V gives CDR1 WSHSY, CDR2 SAAADI. Trimming stripped 8 bases from V and 3 bases from J, with 11 bases between. CDR3 sequence reads: CASRGSFGNTIYF. CDR3 DNA: TGCGCCAGCCGGGGGAGTTTTGGAAACACCATATATTTT.